This T cell receptor beta chain was identified during a study of blood T cells in healthy people across ages. CDR1 is DFQATT and CDR2 is SNEGSKA in the germline V gene (reference sequence). V gave up 5 bases and J gave up 4 bases; unmatched junction bases: 14. This CDR3 is 16 amino acids long. A sample-barcoded 5' primer and a J-beta primer mix were used in a second PCR of about 6 to 11 cycles. Each TCR beta cDNA got a 12-nucleotide random molecular identifier. No fewer than 3 million CDR3-containing paired-end reads came from each sample. Each CDR3 protein gets one entry after TCRdb re-called the 5' RACE reads with MiXCR. Here the sample spans roughly 1.6 million distinct CDR3 sequences, roughly a third being singletons. Study observations and caveats: Estimates based on one million T cells were treated as lower bounds.

Comment on this clonotype: Its specificity is unknown.

The sequence was collected from a woman aged 25 to 39 in good health. Material for sequencing was blood. This chain connects TRBV20-1 to TRBJ2-1, with 7 bases that match TRBD2. The CDR3 sequence is CSASYWEGSGYNEQFF. The CDR3 nucleotides read TGCAGTGCTTCGTACTGGGAGGGGAGCGGTTACAATGAGCAGTTCTTC.